Here is one T cell receptor beta chain with its context. The antigen is unknown. Germline CDR1 SNHLY, CDR2 FYNNEI. The CDR3 is made up of 15 amino acids. Unmatched junction bases numbered 7, after V lost 7 bases and J lost 4 bases. The sample is drawn from a study of shared clonotypes between healthy human individuals. Study at large: Three plates each covered CD4 naive and memory; CD8 naive two, CD8 memory one. Findings of the study overall: On the whole, naive subsets had larger estimated richness than memory subsets had.

In the naive CD8 group, cells lacked CD45RO and were positively selected for CCR7, so terminally differentiated effector memory CD45RA+ cells were left out. The repertoire was sequenced with immunoSEQ multiplex PCR; TCRdb's copy has only in-frame clones and lacks some. This sample has 1.5 million to 2.5 million clones, with approximately 94% found just once. This sequence joins TRBV2 and TRBJ2-7, with TRBD2 matching over 13 bases. The sequenced sample consisted of naive CD8+ T cells sorted from blood. The clonotype comes from a young man in good health. This chain's CDR3 is CASIDRTSGSYEQYF. CDR3 DNA sequence: TGTGCCAGCATCGACCGGACTAGCGGGAGTTACGAGCAGTACTTC.